This entry lists 8 T cell receptor beta chains sequenced from one sample in a study of a mutant IDH1 vaccine in newly diagnosed glioma. The protocol was immunoSEQ multiplex PCR, while the TCRdb copy is restricted to in-frame clones and leaves out a portion. The sample holds about 130,000 clones, roughly 75% seen once. No antigen has been identified for these receptors. Time point given: week 11, during vaccination. Every vaccine dose comprised 300 ug of mutant IDH1 20-mer peptide plus topical imiquimod. The sequenced sample was PBMCs, obtained from a glioma patient whose treatment included an IDH1 peptide vaccine. The source of these receptors is a man aged 35-49 years with glioma.

This clone was detected a few times. J is TRBJ2-2 and V is TRBV29-1, with TRBD2 as a possible D gene (6 bases). The germline gives CDR1 SQVTM, CDR2 ANQGSEA. This CDR3 region has 13 residues. Trimming pared 4 bases from V and 9 bases from J, leaving 15 bases between. The CDR3 coding sequence is TGCAGCGTTGGAGAGTTAGGACTACGGGAGCTGTTTTTT. Protein sequence: CSVGELGLRELFF.

The chain combines TRBV20-1 with TRBJ2-2; TRBD1 or TRBD2 may be the D gene (5 bases each). Germline V gene lookup returns CDR1 DFQATT and CDR2 SNEGSKA (reference sequence). The CDR3 length is 11 residues. Trimming pared 3 bases from V and 7 bases from J, leaving 6 bases between. This CDR3 is CSARGDGELFF. Here the CDR3 DNA reads TGCAGTGCTAGGGGGGACGGGGAGCTGTTTTTT.

The chain employs TRBV10-3 and TRBJ2-7; TRBD2 aligns across 11 bases. The CDR3 covers 16 residues. The ends lost 3 bases at V and 6 bases at J; junction bases unmatched: 10. CDR1 and CDR2 from the germline V gene are ENHRY and SYGVKD. In nucleotides, the CDR3 is TGTGCCATCAGTGACCAAGGTAGCGGGAGGGCAGGCGAGCAGTACTTC. As protein: CAISDQGSGRAGEQYF.

The chain employs TRBV7-2 and TRBJ2-7; TRBD1 matches 10 bases. From germline, CDR1 is SGHTA and CDR2 FQGNSA. V lost 5 bases, J lost 5 bases, and 3 bases stayed unmatched. CDR3 length: 13 residues. The CDR3 reads CASSPGTGDEQYF. DNA of the CDR3: TGTGCCAGCAGCCCCGGGACAGGGGACGAGCAGTACTTC.

V gene TRBV7-8 combines with J gene TRBJ2-5; a weak D match, TRBD2 (6 bases). In germline, CDR1 is SGHVS, CDR2 FQNEAQ. Trimming took 5 bases from V and 5 from J, leaving 12 bases between them. CDR3 length equals 13 residues. The CDR3 DNA sequence: TGTGCCAGCAGCATAACTGGGGGGGAGACCCAGTACTTC. Amino acids: CASSITGGETQYF.

With respect to this clone: Other nucleotide sequences from this sample produce the same CDR3. The CDR3 sequence is CASTRQNSPLHF. The CDR3 coding sequence is TGTGCCAGCACCAGACAGAATTCACCCCTCCACTTT. The chain recombines TRBV27 with TRBJ1-6, with a tentative D call TRBD1 (5 bases). V shed 7 bases and J shed 7 bases, with 8 bases lying between them. Germline CDR1 and CDR2: MNHEY and SMNVEV (reference sequence). This CDR3 region has 12 residues.

The chain employs TRBV6-1 and TRBJ1-5; 8 nucleotides agree with TRBD1. This CDR3 is built from 15 residues. The germline V gene has CDR1 MNHNS and CDR2 SASEGT. The CDR3 sequence is CASVGAGGASQPQHF. Written as DNA, the CDR3 is TGTGCGAGCGTTGGGGCAGGGGGCGCGTCACAGCCCCAGCATTTT.

This chain connects TRBV19 to TRBJ2-4; 7 bases line up with TRBD1. CDR3 length equals 15 residues. Germline CDR1 and CDR2: LNHDA and SQIVND (reference sequence). With 5 bases clipped from V and 8 bases from J, the junction kept 12 bases outside the gene matches. DNA of the CDR3: TGTGCCAGTAGTGTCTCGACAGGGCTTCAGGACATTCAGTACTTC. Translating it yields CASSVSTGLQDIQYF.